These T cell receptor beta chains were read from a single sample in a study of early T cells in non-severe SARS-CoV-2 infection. Using its own MiXCR run on the 5' RACE reads, TCRdb lists one record per CDR3 protein. The sample lists tens of thousands of distinct CDR3 sequences, less than 15% occurring once. Sequencing was performed on whole blood. These receptors were taken from an adult who was a healthcare worker with PCR-confirmed SARS-CoV-2 infection or an uninfected control (not recorded which). CDR3s include the opening cysteine and the closing phenylalanine or tryptophan. The order of the fields is clone size, J gene, D gene, V gene, CDR3 protein, CDR3 DNA. The D gene is left open where the match is weak. The size entry is marked missing in some rows and otherwise reads once, few, many or a size class.

many	TRBJ2-3	TRBD1	TRBV7-8	CASSFLRVTGGTDTQYF	TGTGCCAGCAGCTTCTTAAGGGTGACAGGGGGCACAGATACGCAGTATTTT
NA	TRBJ2-7	TRBD2	TRBV30	CAWSVSGGRSYEQYF	TGTGCCTGGAGTGTATCGGGGGGACGCTCCTACGAGCAGTACTTC
NA	TRBJ2-1	NA	TRBV29-1	CSVDRAHEQFF	TGCAGCGTTGACAGGGCGCATGAGCAGTTCTTC
few	TRBJ1-4	NA	TRBV7-9	CASSVREFHEKLFF	TGTGCCAGCAGCGTCAGGGAGTTCCATGAAAAACTGTTTTTT
few	TRBJ2-3	NA	TRBV7-2	CASSFAGGPTDTQYF	TGTGCCAGCAGCTTCGCCGGGGGCCCCACAGATACGCAGTATTTT
many	TRBJ1-2	TRBD1	TRBV12-3/TRBV12-4	CASSITVTGVDGYTF	TGTGCCAGCAGTATAACCGTAACAGGGGTCGATGGCTACACCTTC
many	TRBJ1-1	NA	TRBV30	CAWSVWRQRTFF	TGTGCCTGGAGTGTATGGAGACAAAGAACTTTCTTT
NA	TRBJ2-1	NA	TRBV5-4	CASSPDTVREQFF	TGTGCCAGCAGCCCAGACACAGTTCGCGAGCAGTTCTTC
NA	TRBJ2-7	TRBD2	TRBV2	CASSNQGAGYEQYF	TGTGCCAGCAGCAACCAGGGAGCGGGGTACGAGCAGTACTTC
many	TRBJ2-7	TRBD1	TRBV4-1	CASSQGTGLGEQYF	TGCGCCAGCAGCCAAGGGACAGGGCTCGGCGAGCAGTACTTC
few	TRBJ2-1	TRBD2	TRBV7-3	CASSVERGGQFNEQFF	TGTGCCAGCAGCGTCGAGCGGGGGGGCCAGTTCAATGAGCAGTTCTTC
NA	TRBJ2-2	NA	TRBV7-2	CASTPLPQNTGELFF	TGTGCCAGCACCCCTCTGCCCCAGAACACCGGGGAGCTGTTTTTT
NA	TRBJ1-1	NA	TRBV12-3/TRBV12-4	CASSLYAGEIEAFF	TGTGCCAGCAGCTTATACGCGGGGGAGATTGAAGCTTTCTTT
many	TRBJ2-7	NA	TRBV6-2/TRBV6-3	CASSPSLSGHEQYF	TGTGCCAGCAGCCCTTCACTCTCGGGTCACGAGCAGTACTTC
NA	TRBJ1-5	TRBD1	TRBV20-1	CSAASPGQGEQPQHF	TGCAGTGCTGCCTCACCGGGACAGGGGGAGCAGCCCCAGCATTTT
few	TRBJ1-4	TRBD1	TRBV29-1	CSVQGATNEKLFF	TGCAGCGTTCAGGGGGCGACTAATGAAAAACTGTTTTTT
many	TRBJ1-6	NA	TRBV6-6	CASSPNYRDSYNSPLHF	TGTGCCAGCAGTCCCAATTACAGGGACTCCTATAATTCACCCCTCCACTTT
NA	TRBJ1-4	NA	TRBV18	CASSPPEKLFF	TGTGCCAGCTCACCACCTGAAAAACTGTTTTTT
NA	TRBJ2-7	NA	TRBV20-1	CSEPPRADYYEQYF	TGCAGCGAGCCCCCGAGGGCAGATTATTACGAGCAGTACTTC
few	TRBJ2-7	NA	TRBV9	CASSVGEAGFSYEQYF	TGTGCCAGCAGCGTGGGGGAGGCCGGATTCTCCTACGAGCAGTACTTC
NA	TRBJ2-3	NA	TRBV5-1	CASSLARGEDTQYF	TGCGCCAGCAGCTTGGCCAGGGGCGAAGATACGCAGTATTTT
many	TRBJ1-1	NA	TRBV12-3/TRBV12-4	CASRSLNTEAFF	TGTGCCAGCAGATCCCTGAACACTGAAGCTTTCTTT
few	TRBJ2-7	TRBD1	TRBV14	CASSQMTGGDYEQYF	TGTGCCAGCAGCCAGATGACAGGGGGGGACTACGAGCAGTACTTC
few	TRBJ2-7	NA	TRBV11-2	CASSLASRYEQYF	TGTGCCAGCAGCTTAGCTAGCCGCTACGAGCAGTACTTC
few	TRBJ2-2	NA	TRBV24-1	CATSDNRGNTGELFF	TGTGCCACCAGTGATAACCGGGGGAACACCGGGGAGCTGTTTTTT
many	TRBJ2-3	NA	TRBV30	CAWSVSTDTQYF	TGTGCCTGGAGTGTTTCCACAGATACGCAGTATTTT
few	TRBJ2-5	NA	TRBV2	CASSELANQETQYF	TGTGCCAGCAGTGAACTTGCGAACCAAGAGACCCAGTACTTC
NA	TRBJ2-7	TRBD2	TRBV10-3	CAISERAGGYEQYF	TGTGCCATCAGTGAGCGGGCGGGAGGGTACGAGCAGTACTTC
few	TRBJ1-6	NA	TRBV20-1	CSASGHGDSPLHF	TGCAGTGCTAGTGGTCACGGGGATTCACCCCTCCACTTT
many	TRBJ2-1	NA	TRBV7-3	CASSPTLVHEQFF	TGTGCCAGCAGCCCCACCCTAGTGCATGAGCAGTTCTTC
NA	TRBJ2-5	NA	TRBV29-1	CSVFLGGIQETQYF	TGCAGCGTCTTCCTTGGAGGAATTCAAGAGACCCAGTACTTC
NA	TRBJ1-1	NA	TRBV29-1	CSVGNTRNTEAFF	TGCAGCGTTGGAAACACAAGGAACACTGAAGCTTTCTTT
many	TRBJ2-1	TRBD1	TRBV4-1	CASSHRDRGYNEQFF	TGCGCCAGCAGCCACCGGGACAGGGGATACAATGAGCAGTTCTTC
NA	TRBJ2-7	NA	TRBV4-1	CASSQDRGRPEQYF	TGCGCCAGCAGCCAAGATCGGGGGAGGCCCGAGCAGTACTTC
few	TRBJ2-5	NA	TRBV3-1	CASSPRTAGETQYF	TGTGCCAGCAGCCCCCGGACAGCCGGAGAGACCCAGTACTTC
NA	TRBJ1-2	NA	TRBV25-1	CASSPLPRQNYGYTF	TGTGCCAGCAGTCCCCTCCCGAGACAGAACTATGGCTACACCTTC
few	TRBJ2-2	NA	TRBV3-1	CASSQARGAGKELFF	TGTGCCAGCAGCCAAGCAAGAGGTGCAGGGAAGGAGCTGTTTTTT
NA	TRBJ2-7	NA	TRBV2	CASRLYRYYEQYF	TGTGCCAGCAGACTCTACCGATACTACGAGCAGTACTTC
NA	TRBJ2-3	TRBD2	TRBV6-1	CASSVGGTSGSQDTQYF	TGTGCCAGCAGTGTAGGGGGGACTAGCGGGAGCCAAGATACGCAGTATTTT
NA	TRBJ1-2	NA	TRBV25-1	CASSDQGSFYGYTF	TGTGCCAGCAGTGACCAAGGATCCTTCTATGGCTACACCTTC
many	TRBJ1-5	TRBD1	TRBV12-3/TRBV12-4	CASSPQGSNQPQHF	TGTGCCAGCAGTCCACAGGGGAGCAATCAGCCCCAGCATTTT
many	TRBJ1-1	NA	TRBV7-3	CASSSRENTEAFF	TGTGCCAGCAGCTCCCGGGAGAACACTGAAGCTTTCTTT
many	TRBJ2-1	TRBD1	TRBV12-3/TRBV12-4	CASSPRAGGHFEQFF	TGTGCCAGCAGTCCTAGGGCAGGGGGTCATTTCGAGCAGTTCTTC
many	TRBJ1-2	TRBD1	TRBV5-1	CASSRETGGYGYTF	TGCGCCAGCAGCCGAGAGACAGGGGGATATGGCTACACCTTC